These 21 T cell receptor beta chains originate from one sample sequenced in a study of T cells in Graves' hyperthyroidism and ophthalmopathy. RNA transcripts yielded amplified TCR beta CDR3 regions. First-round RT-PCR of the TCR CDR3 relied on the HTBI primer set. TCRdb used MiXCR to reprocess the multiplex PCR reads, holding one entry per CDR3 protein. The sample shows some 460,000 distinct CDR3 sequences, more than 15% of them seen only once. Sequencing was done on a sample of blood. Receptors were obtained from a woman between 18 and 29 years old with Graves' hyperthyroidism.

Points on this clonotype: This may come from a read error, since a much larger clone is one base off. V and J are TRBV6-5 and TRBJ2-7, with TRBD1 matching over 7 bases. Looked up from germline, CDR1 is MNHEY and CDR2 is SVGAGI. The CDR3 runs to 16 residues. The trim removed 1 base at V and 4 bases at J, leaving 10 bases unmatched. The CDR3 DNA sequence: TGTGCCAGCAGTTACTTTTCGATAGGGGGCCAATACGAGCAGTACTTC. This translates into CASSYFSIGGQYEQYF.

This clonotype was counted many times. A read error may produce the germline difference seen at one junction end. The chain uses TRBV6-1 and TRBJ1-1, with a tentative D call TRBD1 (6 bases). Germline CDR1 MNHNS, CDR2 SASEGT. This CDR3 has 13 residues. The CDR3 loop reads CASGDRRGIEAFF. The CDR3 DNA is TGTGCCAGCGGTGACAGGAGAGGGATTGAAGCTTTCTTT.

The rearrangement links TRBV19 to TRBJ2-7, with TRBD2 matching 7 bases. Germline CDR1 LNHDA, CDR2 SQIVND (reference sequence). This CDR3 region has 14 residues. V lost 3 bases, J lost 3 bases, and 5 bases stayed unmatched. In DNA form, the CDR3 reads TGTGCCAGTAGTATCGAACCTAGCGGCTACGAGCAGTACTTC. Its protein is CASSIEPSGYEQYF.

The chain joins TRBV6-5 to TRBJ1-2, with D maybe TRBD1 (6 bases). This CDR3 region has 15 residues. Germline lookup yields CDR1 MNHEY and CDR2 SVGAGI. Between the trimmed V and J ends, which lost 0 bases and 3 bases, there was a span of 11 bases. Here the CDR3 reads CASSYSGQRHYGYTF. The CDR3 DNA follows: TGTGCCAGCAGTTACTCCGGACAGAGGCACTATGGCTACACCTTC.

The chain joins TRBV27 to TRBJ2-2; the D gene is possibly TRBD1 (7 bases). Trimming took off 3 bases at V and 7 bases at J, with 15 bases between the two ends. CDR3 length: 15 residues. Per germline, CDR1 MNHEY and CDR2 SMNVEV (reference sequence). The CDR3 nucleotides are TGTGCCAGCAGTTTCGGCGGAGGGGGCAACGGGGAGCTGTTTTTT. This gives the protein CASSFGGGGNGELFF.

Details on this clonotype: The CDR3 carries no conserved terminal phenylalanine or tryptophan, so it likely arises from a read error. This rearrangement joins TRBV6-1 to TRBJ1-1; D gene uncertain. Per the germline V gene, CDR1 is MNHNS and CDR2 is SASEGT. This CDR3 has 12 residues. The V and J ends lost 2 bases and 4 bases respectively, with 5 bases between them. CDR3 coding DNA: TGTGCCAGCAGTGAAATGGGCACTGAAGCTTTCCTT. It translates to CASSEMGTEAFL.

About this clonotype itself: A read error may account for a junction end that differs from germline. J is TRBJ2-1 and V is TRBV7-6; TRBD2 agrees at 11 bases. Germline CDR1 is SGHVS and CDR2 is FNYEAQ. The length of the CDR3 is 15 residues. The CDR3 DNA reads TGTGCCAGCAGCTTACTAGCGGGAGGCTACAATGGGCAGTTCTTC. Encoded protein: CASSLLAGGYNGQFF.

This clonotype has only a few counts. It may be a read error: a sequence one base away is much more abundant. For the CDR3, the DNA is TGTGCCAGCAGCCGCAGAGGACAGGGTCGTAGTAATTCACCCCTCCACTTT. This sequence encodes CASSRRGQGRSNSPLHF. The V call is TRBV12-3 or TRBV12-4, the J call TRBJ1-6; 8 nucleotides agree with TRBD1. This CDR3 comprises 17 residues. Germline trimming cut 6 bases from V and 6 bases from J; bases unmatched to any gene: 13.

This clonotype was seen a handful of times. This chain connects TRBV20-1 to TRBJ2-2; the match to TRBD2 covers 11 bases. V trimming: 0 bases; J trimming: 3 bases; junction bases outside the gene matches: 9. Germline V gene lookup returns CDR1 DFQATT and CDR2 SNEGSKA (reference sequence). The CDR3 runs 18 residues. The CDR3 region is CSARDWGSGRADTGELFF. The CDR3 DNA follows: TGCAGTGCTAGAGATTGGGGTAGCGGGAGGGCCGACACCGGGGAGCTGTTTTTT.

J is TRBJ1-6 and V is TRBV10-1; 9 positions match TRBD1. The V segment lost 4 bases and the J segment 14 bases; nucleotides outside the gene matches: 12. Germline V gene data show CDR1 as WNHNN and CDR2 as SYGVQD (reference sequence). This CDR3 has 15 residues. The CDR3 DNA reads TGCGCCAGCAGTGCCGGGACAGGGAACCAGGTCACCCTCCACTTT. Its translation is CASSAGTGNQVTLHF.

This clonotype was seen repeatedly, ten times or more. The chain joins TRBV12-3 or TRBV12-4 to TRBJ2-3; 8 nucleotides line up with TRBD2. J lost 4 bases, V lost 3 bases, and 3 bases had no gene match. The CDR3 extends over 14 amino acids. The CDR3 is CASSFRLASDTQYF. CDR3 bases: TGTGCCAGCAGTTTTCGACTAGCGTCAGATACGCAGTATTTT.

There are a few counts of this clonotype. The chain carries TRBV29-1 and TRBJ2-7; 8 nucleotides match TRBD1. Trimming cost V 4 bases and J 0 bases; bases outside gene matches: 14. This CDR3 spans 17 amino acids. Germline lookup yields CDR1 SQVTM and CDR2 ANQGSEA. The CDR3 coding sequence is TGCAGCGTTGGACAGGGGTTCGGGATGGTCAGCTCCTACGAGCAGTACTTC. Amino acids: CSVGQGFGMVSSYEQYF.

This clonotype has more than one count but fewer than ten. Just one base apart from a much larger clone, this may be a read error. V is TRBV28 and J is TRBJ2-7; a possible D gene is TRBD2 (6 bases). The CDR3 has 13 amino acids. Trimming stripped 5 bases from V and 7 bases from J, with 15 bases between. In germline, CDR1 is MDHEN, CDR2 SYDVKM. CDR3 bases: TGTGCCAGCAGTGCGGGACTCATCAATGAGCAGTACTTC. Protein product: CASSAGLINEQYF.

This clonotype was counted a few times. Relative to the germline gene, one junction end is altered; a read error may explain this. This sequence joins TRBV3-1 and TRBJ2-5; weak D call: TRBD2 (7 bases). The CDR3 has 15 residues. CDR1 is LGHDT, CDR2 YNNKEL, per germline (reference sequence). The CDR3 is CASSRWGAGQEAQYF. CDR3 in DNA: TGTGCCAGCAGCAGGTGGGGAGCGGGACAAGAGGCCCAGTACTTC.

This chain uses TRBV7-9 with TRBJ2-2, with TRBD1 identical over 7 bases. V was pared by 4 bases and J by 4 bases, with 6 bases of the junction left unmatched. Germline CDR1 is SEHNR and CDR2 is FQNEAQ (reference sequence). The CDR3 has 15 residues. DNA for the CDR3: TGTGCCAGCAGCTGGGACAGCCCGGGCACCGGGGAGCTGTTTTTT. It translates to CASSWDSPGTGELFF.

The CDR3 nucleotides are TGTGCCAGCAGCCTATCCGACGGACTAGCGGGTTTGGTGGAGACCCAGTACTTC. Amino acids: CASSLSDGLAGLVETQYF. V usage is TRBV11-2 and J usage is TRBJ2-5, with 11 bases matching TRBD2. Per the germline V gene, CDR1 is SGHAT and CDR2 is FQNNGV. V dropped 5 bases and J dropped 5; count of bases not matched to a gene: 16. This CDR3 comprises 18 residues.

This clonotype was observed a few times. The chain recombines TRBV18 with TRBJ1-2; D perhaps matches TRBD1 (6 bases). Germline CDR1 is KGHSH and CDR2 is LQKENI. V was shortened by 3 bases and J by 5 bases, with 13 bases between the two germline ends. The CDR3 loop spans 14 amino acids. The DNA of the CDR3 is TGTGCCAGCTCACCCCAGGAGGGGGTGTATGGCTACACCTTC. Its protein product is CASSPQEGVYGYTF.

This clonotype was recorded a few times. Mismatch with germline at one junction end may stem from a read error. V usage is TRBV7-9 and J usage is TRBJ1-1; the D is unclear. Germline loops: CDR1 SEHNR, CDR2 FQNEAQ (reference sequence). CDR3 length: 17 amino acids. The CDR3 loop reads CASSFKGLGGRNTETFF. The CDR3 DNA follows: TGTGCCAGCAGCTTTAAGGGATTAGGAGGACGGAACACTGAAACTTTCTTT.

This clonotype was seen a single time. Possible read error: a much larger clone is one base away. This sequence joins TRBV6-1 and TRBJ1-3; possibly TRBD1 for D (6 bases). Looked up from germline, CDR1 is MNHNS and CDR2 is SASEGT. This CDR3 has 15 amino acids. The CDR3 DNA reads as TGTGCCAGCAGTGCAACAGGGACTGCTGGAAGCACCATATATTTT. This encodes CASSATGTAGSTIYF.

Ten or more counts support this clonotype. The chain uses TRBV20-1 and TRBJ2-5; maybe TRBD2 (6 bases). The V gene's germline CDR1 is DFQATT and CDR2 SNEGSKA (reference sequence). The V end lost 0 bases, the J end lost 5 bases, and 16 bases lay between the germline ends. The CDR3 spans 15 residues. The CDR3 spells CSARDWRRVTETQYF. The DNA for the CDR3 is TGCAGTGCTAGAGATTGGCGGAGGGTGACGGAGACCCAGTACTTC.

CDR3 in amino acids: CASTQQGPGELFF. DNA for the CDR3: TGTGCCAGCACCCAACAGGGGCCCGGGGAGCTGTTTTTT. The chain has TRBV28 and TRBJ2-2, with 7 bases that match TRBD1. The V segment lost 7 bases and the J segment 6 bases; nucleotides outside the gene matches: 5. Per germline, CDR1 MDHEN and CDR2 SYDVKM. The CDR3 runs to 13 residues.